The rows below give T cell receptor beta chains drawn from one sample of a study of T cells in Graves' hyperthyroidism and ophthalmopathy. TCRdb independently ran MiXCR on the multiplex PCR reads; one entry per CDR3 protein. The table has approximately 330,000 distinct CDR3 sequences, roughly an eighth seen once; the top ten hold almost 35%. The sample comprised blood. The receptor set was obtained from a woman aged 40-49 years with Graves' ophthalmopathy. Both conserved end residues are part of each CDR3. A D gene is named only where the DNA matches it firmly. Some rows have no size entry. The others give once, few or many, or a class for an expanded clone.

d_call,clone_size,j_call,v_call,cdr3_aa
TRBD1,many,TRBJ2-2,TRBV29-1,CSGREDREARTGELFF
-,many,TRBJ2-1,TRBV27,CASSRRGNEQFF
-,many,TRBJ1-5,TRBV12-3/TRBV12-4,CASSPGRGRNQPQHF
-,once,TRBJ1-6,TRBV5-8,CASSLVLGPGNSPLHF
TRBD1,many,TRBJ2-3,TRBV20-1,CSAREDRGLTDTQYF
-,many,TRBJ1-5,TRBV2,CASTRGREGNQPQHF
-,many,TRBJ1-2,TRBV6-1,CASSEVTGGYTF
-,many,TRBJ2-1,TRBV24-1,CATRSGTHEDEQFF
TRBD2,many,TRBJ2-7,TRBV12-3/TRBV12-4,CASSLGFLGSGNSYEQYF
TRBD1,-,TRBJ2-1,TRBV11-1,CASSFGWTGVGEQFF
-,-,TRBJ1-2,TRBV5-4,CASSRTFNSPNYGYTF
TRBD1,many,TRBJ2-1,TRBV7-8,CASSRTKDRENEQFF
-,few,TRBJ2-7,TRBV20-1,CSARAPLEWAYEQYF
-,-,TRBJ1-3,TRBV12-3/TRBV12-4,CASSLGISGNTIYF
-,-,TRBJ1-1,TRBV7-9,CASLGDLTEAFF
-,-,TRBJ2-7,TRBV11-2,CASSSPGVAVSYEQYF
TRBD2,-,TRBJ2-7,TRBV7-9,CASTPTSGAYEQYF
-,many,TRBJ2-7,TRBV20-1,CSASQGGEQYF
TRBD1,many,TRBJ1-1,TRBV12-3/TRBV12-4,CASSLAGQGPYTEAFF
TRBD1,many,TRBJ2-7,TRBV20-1,CSASHRQGAYEQYF
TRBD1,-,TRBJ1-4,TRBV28,CASSLMAGGNEKLFF
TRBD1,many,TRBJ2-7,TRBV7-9,CASSSRQGTYEQYF
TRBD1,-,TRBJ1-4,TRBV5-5,CASSPTGSEKLFF
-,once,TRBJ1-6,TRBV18,CASSPVRDSPLHF
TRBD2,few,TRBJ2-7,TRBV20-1,CSASSSGSYEQYF
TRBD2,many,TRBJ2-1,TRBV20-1,CSASDPLRLAGYNEQFF
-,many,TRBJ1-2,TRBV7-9,CASSGGESGYTF
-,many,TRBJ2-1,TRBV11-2,CASSLGAGSSYNEQFF
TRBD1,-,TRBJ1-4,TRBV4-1,CASSQEGVTGVGEKLFF
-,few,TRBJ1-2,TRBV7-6,CASSLRTGTDGSYGYTF
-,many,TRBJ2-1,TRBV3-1,CASSQEMDTLFVYEQFF
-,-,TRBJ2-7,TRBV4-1,CASSPGPPSGYEQYF
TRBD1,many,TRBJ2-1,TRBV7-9,CASSRTGTGLDEQFF
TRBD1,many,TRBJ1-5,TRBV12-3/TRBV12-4,CASSHGQDQPQHF
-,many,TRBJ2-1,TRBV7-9,CASSYDLSPEQFF
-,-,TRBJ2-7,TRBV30,CAWSLVNEQYF